This entry concerns a single TCR beta chain. Genomic DNA templated the TCR beta VDJ and CDR3 profiling. TCRdb analysed the reads with MiXCR anew, one entry per CDR3 protein. The sample holds fewer than 80,000 distinct CDR3 sequences; roughly two thirds are singletons and the top ten take about four fifths. There are 12 residues in the CDR3. CDR1 and CDR2 from the germline V gene are LNHDA and SQIVND (reference sequence). V lost 4 bases, J lost 9 bases, and 10 bases lay in between. This sample stems from a study of CD8+CD57+ T cells in acquired aplastic anemia. Previously, flow cytometry had revealed CD8+CD57+ cell expansion in the patients chosen for sequencing.

The V and J genes are TRBV19 and TRBJ2-1; perhaps TRBD1 as D (7 bases). The receptor was derived from a human donor with aplastic anemia. Specimen: sorted CD4+, CD8+, or CD8+CD57+ T cells (not recorded which) from PBMCs. The CDR3 protein is CASSTQGGEQFF. In DNA form, the CDR3 reads TGTGCCAGTAGTACCCAGGGGGGTGAGCAGTTCTTC.